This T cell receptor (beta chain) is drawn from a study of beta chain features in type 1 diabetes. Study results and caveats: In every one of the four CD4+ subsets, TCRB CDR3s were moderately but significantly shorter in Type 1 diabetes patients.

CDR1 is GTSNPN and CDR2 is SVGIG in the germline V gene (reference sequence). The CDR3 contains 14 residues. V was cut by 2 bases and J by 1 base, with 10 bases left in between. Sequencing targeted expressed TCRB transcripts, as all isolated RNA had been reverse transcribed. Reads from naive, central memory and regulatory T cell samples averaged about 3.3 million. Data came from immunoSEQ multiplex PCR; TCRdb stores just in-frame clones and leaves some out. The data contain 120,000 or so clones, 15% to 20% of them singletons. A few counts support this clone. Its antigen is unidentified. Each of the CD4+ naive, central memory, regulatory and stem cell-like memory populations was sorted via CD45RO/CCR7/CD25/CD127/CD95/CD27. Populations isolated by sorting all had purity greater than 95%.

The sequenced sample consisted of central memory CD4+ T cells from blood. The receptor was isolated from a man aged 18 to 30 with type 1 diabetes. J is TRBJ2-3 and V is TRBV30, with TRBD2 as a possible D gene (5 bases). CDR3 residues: CAWSPNSGTDTQYF. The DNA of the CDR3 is TGTGCCTGGAGTCCGAATAGCGGCACAGATACGCAGTATTTT.